This T cell receptor beta chain was identified in a study of shared clonotypes between healthy human individuals. Into CD45RA+ naive and CD45RA-negative memory subsets, the CD4+ cells were split. Libraries were prepared by immunoSEQ multiplex PCR; TCRdb keeps only in-frame clonotypes and omits some of them. The sample lists over 1.4 million clones; approximately 96% were seen once. Germline V CDR1 and CDR2: MDHEN, SYDVKM. Deletions cut 8 bases from V and 3 bases from J, with 14 bases between. This CDR3 comprises 13 residues. The origin of this receptor is a man aged 25-45 years in good health. The chain employs TRBV28 and TRBJ2-7; D gene ambiguous. Sequenced: naive CD4+ T cells sorted from blood. Subset defined: CD45RA+ positively selected. The CDR3 protein is CASLGSRSYEQYF. CDR3 DNA sequence: TGTGCCAGCCTAGGTTCGAGGAGCTACGAGCAGTACTTC.